This TCR beta chain was profiled in a study of T-cell memory formation after mild COVID-19. Notes on the study in general: While clones contracting from day 15 to 85 were balanced between CD4 and CD8, later expanders leaned CD4+.

TCRdb re-called the 5' RACE reads through MiXCR, storing one row per CDR3 protein. The table includes roughly 560,000 distinct CDR3 sequences, about a fifth detected once. Turning to this clonotype: Antigen unknown.

The V segment lost 6 bases and the J segment 3 bases; nucleotides outside the gene matches: 5. The germline V gene encodes CDR1 SQVTM and CDR2 ANQGSEA. There are 13 residues in the CDR3. This receptor was taken from an adult woman who had mild COVID-19 (a few samples of this study predate the infection). Cell type and time point are not known. Material for sequencing was PBMCs or a T cell subset sorted from them (not recorded which). The chain joins TRBV29-1 to TRBJ1-5; 7 bases are shared with TRBD1. CDR3 coding DNA: TGCAGCGTCCGGGACAGCTACAATCAGCCCCAGCATTTT. This gives the protein CSVRDSYNQPQHF. Using reference TRBV29-1 and TRBJ1-5 for the parts outside the CDR3, the full variable domain is SAVISQKPSRDICQRGTSLTIQCQVDSQVTMMFWYRQQPGQSLTLIATANQGSEATYESGFVIDKFPISRPNLTFSTLTVSNMSPEDSSIYLCSVRDSYNQPQHFGDGTRLSIL.